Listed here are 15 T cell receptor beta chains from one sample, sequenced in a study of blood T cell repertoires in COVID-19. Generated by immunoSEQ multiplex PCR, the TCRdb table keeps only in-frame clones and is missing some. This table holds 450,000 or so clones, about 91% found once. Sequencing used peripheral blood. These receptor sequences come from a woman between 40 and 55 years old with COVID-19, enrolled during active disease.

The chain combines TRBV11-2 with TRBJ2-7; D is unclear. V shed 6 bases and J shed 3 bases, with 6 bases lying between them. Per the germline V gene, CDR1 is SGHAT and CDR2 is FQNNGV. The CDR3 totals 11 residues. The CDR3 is CASSRIYEQYF. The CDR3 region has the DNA TGTGCCAGCAGTAGAATCTACGAGCAGTACTTC.

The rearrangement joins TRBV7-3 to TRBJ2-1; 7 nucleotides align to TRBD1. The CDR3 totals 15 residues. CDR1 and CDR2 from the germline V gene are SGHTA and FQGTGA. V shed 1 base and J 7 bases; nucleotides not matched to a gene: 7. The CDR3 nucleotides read TGTGCCAGCAGCTTAATAGGGGGCGCAGGGAATGAGCAGTTCTTC. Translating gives CASSLIGGAGNEQFF.

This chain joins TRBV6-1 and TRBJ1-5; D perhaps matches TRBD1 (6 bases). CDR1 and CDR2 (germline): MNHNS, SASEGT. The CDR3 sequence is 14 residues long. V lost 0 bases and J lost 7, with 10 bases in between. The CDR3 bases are TGTGCCAGCAGTGAAGCAGGACAGTTGCAGCCCCAGCATTTT. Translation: CASSEAGQLQPQHF.

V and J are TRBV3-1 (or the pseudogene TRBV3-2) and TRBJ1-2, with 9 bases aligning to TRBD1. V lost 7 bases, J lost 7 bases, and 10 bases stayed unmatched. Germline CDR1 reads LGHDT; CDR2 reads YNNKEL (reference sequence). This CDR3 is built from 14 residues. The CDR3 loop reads CASTSDRGAGGYTF. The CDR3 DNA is TGTGCCAGCACCTCGGACAGGGGTGCGGGTGGCTACACCTTC.

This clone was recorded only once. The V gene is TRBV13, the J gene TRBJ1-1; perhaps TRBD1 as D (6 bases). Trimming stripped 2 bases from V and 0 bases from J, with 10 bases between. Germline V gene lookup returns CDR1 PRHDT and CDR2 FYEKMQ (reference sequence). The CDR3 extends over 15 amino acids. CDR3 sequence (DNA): TGTGCCAGCAGCTTAAGGGGGAAGATGAACACTGAAGCTTTCTTT. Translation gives CASSLRGKMNTEAFF.

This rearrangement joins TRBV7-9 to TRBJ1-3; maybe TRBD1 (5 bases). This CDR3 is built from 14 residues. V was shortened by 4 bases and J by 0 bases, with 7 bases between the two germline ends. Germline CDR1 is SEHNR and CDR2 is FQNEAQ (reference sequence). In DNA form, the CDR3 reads TGTGCCAGCAGCTCAGGGAACTCTGGAAACACCATATATTTT. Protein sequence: CASSSGNSGNTIYF.

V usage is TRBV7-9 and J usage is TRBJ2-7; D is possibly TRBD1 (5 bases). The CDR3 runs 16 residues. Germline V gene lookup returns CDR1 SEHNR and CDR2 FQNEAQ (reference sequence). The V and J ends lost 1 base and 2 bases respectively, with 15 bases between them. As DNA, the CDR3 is TGTGCCAGCAGCTTAGACCCGAGAAGGGGAACCTACGAGCAGTACTTC. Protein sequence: CASSLDPRRGTYEQYF.

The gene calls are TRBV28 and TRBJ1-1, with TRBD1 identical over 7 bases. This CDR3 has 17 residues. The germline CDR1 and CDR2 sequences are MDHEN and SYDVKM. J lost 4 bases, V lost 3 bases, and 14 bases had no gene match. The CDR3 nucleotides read TGTGCCAGCAGTTTGTTGTTAGGGGGCGCAGGTGGCACTGAAGCTTTCTTT. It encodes CASSLLLGGAGGTEAFF.

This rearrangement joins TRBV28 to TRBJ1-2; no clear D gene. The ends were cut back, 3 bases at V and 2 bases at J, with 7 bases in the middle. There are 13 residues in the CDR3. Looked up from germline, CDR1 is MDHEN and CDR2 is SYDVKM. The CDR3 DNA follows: TGTGCCAGCAGTTTCACAGTGAACTATGGCTACACCTTC. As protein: CASSFTVNYGYTF.

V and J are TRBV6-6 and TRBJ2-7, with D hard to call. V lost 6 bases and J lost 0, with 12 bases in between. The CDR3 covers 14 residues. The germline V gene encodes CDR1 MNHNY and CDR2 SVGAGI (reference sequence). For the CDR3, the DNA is TGTGCCAGCAGCCCCGATAGAGCCTCCTACGAGCAGTACTTC. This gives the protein CASSPDRASYEQYF.

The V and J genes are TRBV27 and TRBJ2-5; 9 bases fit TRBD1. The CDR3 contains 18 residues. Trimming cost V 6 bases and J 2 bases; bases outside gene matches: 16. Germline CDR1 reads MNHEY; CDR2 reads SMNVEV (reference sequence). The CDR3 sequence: CASSRLGTGRGLQETQYF. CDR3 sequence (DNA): TGTGCCAGCAGCCGGTTGGGGACAGGGCGGGGTCTGCAAGAGACCCAGTACTTC.

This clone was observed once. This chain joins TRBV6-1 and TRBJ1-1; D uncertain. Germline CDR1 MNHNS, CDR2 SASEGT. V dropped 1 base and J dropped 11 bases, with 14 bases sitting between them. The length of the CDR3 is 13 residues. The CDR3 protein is CASSEEGGSGAFF. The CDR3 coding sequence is TGTGCCAGCAGTGAAGAAGGCGGGTCTGGCGCTTTCTTT.

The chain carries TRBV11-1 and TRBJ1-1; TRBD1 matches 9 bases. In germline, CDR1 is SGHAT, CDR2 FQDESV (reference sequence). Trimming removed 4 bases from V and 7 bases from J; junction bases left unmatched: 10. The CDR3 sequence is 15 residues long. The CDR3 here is CASSSPPGQGIEAFF. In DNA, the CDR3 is TGTGCCAGCAGCTCACCACCGGGACAGGGTATTGAAGCTTTCTTT.

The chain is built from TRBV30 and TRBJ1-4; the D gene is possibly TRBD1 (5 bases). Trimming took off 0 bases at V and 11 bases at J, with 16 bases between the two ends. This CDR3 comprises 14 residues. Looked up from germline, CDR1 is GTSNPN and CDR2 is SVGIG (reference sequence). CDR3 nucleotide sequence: TGTGCCTGGAGTGTAGGACAAGTTCCTGGGAAACTGTTTTTT. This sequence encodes CAWSVGQVPGKLFF.

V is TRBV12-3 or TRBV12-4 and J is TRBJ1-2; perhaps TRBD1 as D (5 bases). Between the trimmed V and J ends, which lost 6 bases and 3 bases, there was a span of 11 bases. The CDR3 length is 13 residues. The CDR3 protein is CASRRGGDYGYTF. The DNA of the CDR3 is TGTGCCAGCAGGCGGGGGGGAGACTATGGCTACACCTTC.